The clone carrying this T cell receptor beta chain was picked up many times. The antigen is not known. Prepared TCR beta cDNA libraries contained unique molecular identifiers. TCRdb analysed the PCR reads with MiXCR anew, one entry per CDR3 protein. The table lists about 800,000 distinct CDR3 sequences, 25% to 30% of them singletons. This sample is drawn from a study of post-analysis software for immune sequencing data. Study at large: Patients with relapsing-remitting, secondary progressive and progressive-relapsing multiple sclerosis courses were all represented. General observations from the study: Samples prepared in the same batch strongly co-clustered by F measure. Normalized Chao1 diversity was significantly lower in multiple sclerosis patients than in controls. A few TRBV segments appeared more often in patients than in controls, and TRBV5-6, TRBV5-1 and TRBV20-1 were among these.

Trimming stripped 5 bases from V and 1 base from J, with 9 bases between. This CDR3 is 13 amino acids long. Looked up from germline, CDR1 is SGHTA and CDR2 is FQGNSA. This TCR came from a girl aged 5-17 years with multiple sclerosis. The V and J genes are TRBV7-2 and TRBJ2-7; D remains unclear. Sequenced material: blood. DNA for the CDR3: TGTGCCAGCAGCCAGCTAGGGTCCTACGAGCAGTACTTC. It encodes CASSQLGSYEQYF.